This TCR beta chain is from a study of T cell changes during pregnancy in multiple sclerosis. Method: immunoSEQ multiplex PCR; TCRdb's copy keeps in-frame clones and lacks some. The data show more than 90,000 clones, over 80% seen once. Germline V CDR1 and CDR2: MGHRA, YSYEKL. V shed 1 base and J shed 3 bases, with 12 bases lying between them. The CDR3 is 15 residues long. The sequence was obtained from a female donor with multiple sclerosis, enrolled in a pregnancy study. The V and J genes are TRBV4-1 and TRBJ1-1; D may be TRBD1 (5 bases). The sample here was peripheral blood, taken after pregnancy. Written as DNA, the CDR3 is TGCGCCAGCAGCCAAGGATCGGGGGGGGACACTGAAGCTTTCTTT. Amino acids: CASSQGSGGDTEAFF.